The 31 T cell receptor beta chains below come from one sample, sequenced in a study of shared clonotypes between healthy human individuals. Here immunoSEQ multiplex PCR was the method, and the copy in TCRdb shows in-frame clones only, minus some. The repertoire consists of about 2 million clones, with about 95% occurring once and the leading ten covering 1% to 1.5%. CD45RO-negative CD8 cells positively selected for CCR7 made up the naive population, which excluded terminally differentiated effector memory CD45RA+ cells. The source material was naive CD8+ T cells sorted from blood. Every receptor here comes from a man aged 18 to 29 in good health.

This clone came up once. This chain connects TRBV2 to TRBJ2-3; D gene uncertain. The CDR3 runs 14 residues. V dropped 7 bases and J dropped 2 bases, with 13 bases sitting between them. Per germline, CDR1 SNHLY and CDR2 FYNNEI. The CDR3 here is CASTLMGYTDTQYF. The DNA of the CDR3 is TGTGCCAGCACCCTTATGGGATACACAGATACGCAGTATTTT.

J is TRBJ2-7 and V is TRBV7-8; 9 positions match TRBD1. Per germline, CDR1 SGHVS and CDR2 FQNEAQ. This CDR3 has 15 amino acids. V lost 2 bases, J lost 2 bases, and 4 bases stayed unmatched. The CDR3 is CASSLPGQGTYEQYF. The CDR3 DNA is TGTGCCAGCAGCTTACCGGGACAGGGTACCTACGAGCAGTACTTC.

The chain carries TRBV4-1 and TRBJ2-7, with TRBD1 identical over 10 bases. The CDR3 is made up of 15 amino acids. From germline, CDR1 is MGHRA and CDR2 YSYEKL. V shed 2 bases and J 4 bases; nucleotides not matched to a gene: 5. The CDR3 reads CASSQQADRGYEQYF. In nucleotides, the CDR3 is TGCGCCAGCAGCCAACAGGCGGACAGGGGGTACGAGCAGTACTTC.

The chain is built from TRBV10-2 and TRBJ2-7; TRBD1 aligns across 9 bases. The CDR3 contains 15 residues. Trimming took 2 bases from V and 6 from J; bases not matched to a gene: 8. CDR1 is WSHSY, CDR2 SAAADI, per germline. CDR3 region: CASSEPTGGVREQYF. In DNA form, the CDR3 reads TGCGCCAGCAGTGAGCCGACAGGGGGAGTTCGCGAGCAGTACTTC.

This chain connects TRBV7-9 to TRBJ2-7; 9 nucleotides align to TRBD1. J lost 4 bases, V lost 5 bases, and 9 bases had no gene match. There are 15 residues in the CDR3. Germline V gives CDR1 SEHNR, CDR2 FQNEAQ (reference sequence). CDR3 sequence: CASSTASTGGYEQYF. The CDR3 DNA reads TGTGCCAGCAGCACCGCATCGACAGGGGGTTACGAGCAGTACTTC.

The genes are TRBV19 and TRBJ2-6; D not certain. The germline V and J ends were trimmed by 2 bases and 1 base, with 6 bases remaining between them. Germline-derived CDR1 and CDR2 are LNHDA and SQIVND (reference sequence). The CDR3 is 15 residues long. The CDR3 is CASSIFASGANVLTF. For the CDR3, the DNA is TGTGCCAGTAGTATATTTGCATCTGGGGCCAACGTCCTGACTTTC.

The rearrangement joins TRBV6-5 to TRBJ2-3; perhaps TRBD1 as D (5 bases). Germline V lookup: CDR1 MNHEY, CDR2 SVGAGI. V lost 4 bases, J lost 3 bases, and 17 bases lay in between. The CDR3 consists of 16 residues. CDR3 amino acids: CASSSWTYEGTDTQYF. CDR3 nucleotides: TGTGCCAGCAGTTCCTGGACATACGAAGGAACAGATACGCAGTATTTT.

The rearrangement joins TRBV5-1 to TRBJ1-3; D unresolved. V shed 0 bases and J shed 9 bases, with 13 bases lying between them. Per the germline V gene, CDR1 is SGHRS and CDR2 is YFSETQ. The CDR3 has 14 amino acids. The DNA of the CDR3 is TGCGCCAGCAGCTTGGAGTCCTCGGGCGGCACCATATATTTT. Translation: CASSLESSGGTIYF.

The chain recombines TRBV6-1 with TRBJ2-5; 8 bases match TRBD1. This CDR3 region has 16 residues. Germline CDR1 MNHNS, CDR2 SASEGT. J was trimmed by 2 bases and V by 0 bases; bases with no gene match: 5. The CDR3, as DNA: TGTGCCAGCAGTGAAGCGGGGACAGGACCTCAAGAGACCCAGTACTTC. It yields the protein CASSEAGTGPQETQYF.

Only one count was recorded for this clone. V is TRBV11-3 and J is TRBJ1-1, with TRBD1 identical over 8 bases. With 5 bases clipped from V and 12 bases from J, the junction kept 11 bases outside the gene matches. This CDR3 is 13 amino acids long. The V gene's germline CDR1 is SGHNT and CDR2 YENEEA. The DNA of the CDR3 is TGTGCCAGCAGCCTATCGACAGGGGAGAGGACTTTCTTT. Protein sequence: CASSLSTGERTFF.

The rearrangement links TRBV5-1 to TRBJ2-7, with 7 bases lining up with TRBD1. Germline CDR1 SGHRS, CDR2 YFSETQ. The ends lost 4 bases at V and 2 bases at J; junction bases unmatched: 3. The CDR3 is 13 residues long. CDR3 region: CASSGDRAYEQYF. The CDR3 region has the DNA TGCGCCAGCAGCGGCGACAGGGCCTACGAGCAGTACTTC.

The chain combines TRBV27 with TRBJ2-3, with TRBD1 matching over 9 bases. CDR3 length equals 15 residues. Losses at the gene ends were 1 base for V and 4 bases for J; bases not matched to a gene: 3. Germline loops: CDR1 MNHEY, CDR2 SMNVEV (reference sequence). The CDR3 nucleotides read TGTGCCAGCAGTTTATTGGACAGGGGCTCAGATACGCAGTATTTT. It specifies CASSLLDRGSDTQYF.

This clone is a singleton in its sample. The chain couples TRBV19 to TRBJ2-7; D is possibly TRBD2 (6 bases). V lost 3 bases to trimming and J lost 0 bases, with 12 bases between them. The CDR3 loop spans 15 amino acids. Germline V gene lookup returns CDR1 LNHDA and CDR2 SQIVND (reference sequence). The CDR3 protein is CASSIFRGSSYEQYF. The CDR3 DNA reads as TGTGCCAGTAGTATCTTCCGGGGGAGCTCCTACGAGCAGTACTTC. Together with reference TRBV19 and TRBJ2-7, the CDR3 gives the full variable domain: DGGITQSPKYLFRKEGQNVTLSCEQNLNHDAMYWYRQDPGQGLRLIYYSQIVNDFQKGDIAEGYSVSREKKESFPLTVTSAQKNPTAFYLCASSIFRGSSYEQYFGPGTRLTVT.

The CDR3, as DNA: TGTGCCAGCAGCTTAAGCGCCTCAGGCCTGTACGAGCAGTACTTC. Residues: CASSLSASGLYEQYF. The chain combines TRBV5-8 with TRBJ2-7; no firm D call. V lost 2 bases and J 4 bases, leaving 16 bases between the germline ends. The germline gives CDR1 SGHTS, CDR2 YDEGEE. The CDR3 is 15 amino acids.

CDR3 nucleotide sequence: TGTGCCAGCAGTTCGTTAAAGGGACAGAACACTGAAGCTTTCTTT. Protein: CASSSLKGQNTEAFF. The chain uses TRBV27 and TRBJ1-1, with TRBD1 as a possible D gene (6 bases). Germline loops: CDR1 MNHEY, CDR2 SMNVEV (reference sequence). The V gene lost 4 bases and the J gene lost 1 base, with 13 bases spanning the gap. The CDR3 is 15 amino acids.

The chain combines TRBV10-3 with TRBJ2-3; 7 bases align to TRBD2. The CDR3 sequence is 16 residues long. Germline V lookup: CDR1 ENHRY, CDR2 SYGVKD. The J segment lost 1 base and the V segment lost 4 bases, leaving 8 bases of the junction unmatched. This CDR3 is CAISGLAGERTDTQYF. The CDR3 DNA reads TGTGCCATCAGTGGTTTGGCGGGGGAGCGCACAGATACGCAGTATTTT.

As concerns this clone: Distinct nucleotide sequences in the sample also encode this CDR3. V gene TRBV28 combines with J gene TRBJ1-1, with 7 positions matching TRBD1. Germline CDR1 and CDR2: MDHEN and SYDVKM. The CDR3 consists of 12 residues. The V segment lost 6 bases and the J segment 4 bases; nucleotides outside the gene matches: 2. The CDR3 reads CASRAGGTEAFF. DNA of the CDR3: TGTGCCAGCAGGGCAGGGGGCACTGAAGCTTTCTTT.

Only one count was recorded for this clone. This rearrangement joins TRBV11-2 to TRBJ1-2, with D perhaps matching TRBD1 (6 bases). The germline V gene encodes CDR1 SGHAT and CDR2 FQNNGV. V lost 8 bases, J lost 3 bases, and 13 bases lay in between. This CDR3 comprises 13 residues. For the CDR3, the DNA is TGTGCCAGCGGGTACTGGACAGACTATGGCTACACCTTC. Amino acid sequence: CASGYWTDYGYTF.

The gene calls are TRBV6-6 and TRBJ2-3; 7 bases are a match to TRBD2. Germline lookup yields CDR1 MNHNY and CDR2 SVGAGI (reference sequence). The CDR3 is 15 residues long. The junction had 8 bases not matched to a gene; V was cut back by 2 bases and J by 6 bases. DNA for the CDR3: TGTGCCAGCAGTTACCGCGCGGGGGTGTACGATACGCAGTATTTT. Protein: CASSYRAGVYDTQYF.

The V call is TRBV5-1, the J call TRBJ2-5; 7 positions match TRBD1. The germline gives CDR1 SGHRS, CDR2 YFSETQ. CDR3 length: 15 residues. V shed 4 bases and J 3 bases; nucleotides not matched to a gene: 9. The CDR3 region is CASSHRQGKEETQYF. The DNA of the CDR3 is TGCGCCAGCAGCCATCGACAGGGTAAGGAAGAGACCCAGTACTTC. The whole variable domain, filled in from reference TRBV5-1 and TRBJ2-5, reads KAGVTQTPRYLIKTRGQQVTLSCSPISGHRSVSWYQQTPGQGLQFLFEYFSETQRNKGNFPGRFSGRQFSNSRSEMNVSTLELGDSALYLCASSHRQGKEETQYFGPGTRLLVL.

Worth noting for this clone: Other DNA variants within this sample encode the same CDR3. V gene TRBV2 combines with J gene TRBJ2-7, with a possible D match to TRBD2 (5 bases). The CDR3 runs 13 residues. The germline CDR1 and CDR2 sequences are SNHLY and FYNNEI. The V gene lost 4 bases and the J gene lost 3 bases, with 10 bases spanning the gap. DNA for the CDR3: TGTGCCAGCAGTGGTCGGGGTGGCTACGAGCAGTACTTC. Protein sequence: CASSGRGGYEQYF.

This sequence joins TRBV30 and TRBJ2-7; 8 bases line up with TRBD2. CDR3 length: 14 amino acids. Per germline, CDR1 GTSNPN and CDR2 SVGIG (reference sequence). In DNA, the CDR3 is TGTGTTCAGTGGTGGTGCGGGAGGACCCACGAGCAGTACTTC. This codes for CVQWWCGRTHEQYF.

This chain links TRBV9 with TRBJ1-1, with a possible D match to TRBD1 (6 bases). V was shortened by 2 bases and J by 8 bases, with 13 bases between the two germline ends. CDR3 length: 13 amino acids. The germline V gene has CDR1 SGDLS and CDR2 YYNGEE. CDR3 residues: CASSVDGGLEAFF. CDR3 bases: TGTGCCAGCAGCGTCGATGGGGGCTTGGAAGCTTTCTTT.

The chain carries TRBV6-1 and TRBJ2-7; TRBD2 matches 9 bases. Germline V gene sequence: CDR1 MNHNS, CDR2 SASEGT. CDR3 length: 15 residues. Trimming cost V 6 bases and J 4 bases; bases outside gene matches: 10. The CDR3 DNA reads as TGTGCCAGCAGCCGATCTAGCGGGGCCGAATACGAGCAGTACTTC. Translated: CASSRSSGAEYEQYF.

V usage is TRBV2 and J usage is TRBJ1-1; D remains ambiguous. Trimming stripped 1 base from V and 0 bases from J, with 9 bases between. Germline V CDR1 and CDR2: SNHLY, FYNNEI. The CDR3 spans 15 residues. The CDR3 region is CASSEGFPVNTEAFF. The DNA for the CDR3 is TGTGCCAGCAGTGAAGGGTTCCCGGTGAACACTGAAGCTTTCTTT. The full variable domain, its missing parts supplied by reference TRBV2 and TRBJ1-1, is EPEVTQTPSHQVTQMGQEVILRCVPISNHLYFYWYRQILGQKVEFLVSFYNNEISEKSEIFDDQFSVERPDGSNFTLKIRSTKLEDSAMYFCASSEGFPVNTEAFFGQGTRLTVV.

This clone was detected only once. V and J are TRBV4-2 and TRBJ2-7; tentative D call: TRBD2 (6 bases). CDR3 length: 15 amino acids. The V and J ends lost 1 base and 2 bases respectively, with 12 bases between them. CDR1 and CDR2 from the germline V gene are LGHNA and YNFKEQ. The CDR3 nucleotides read TGTGCCAGCAGCCAAGTTGAGGCGGGGACCTACGAGCAGTACTTC. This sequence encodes CASSQVEAGTYEQYF.

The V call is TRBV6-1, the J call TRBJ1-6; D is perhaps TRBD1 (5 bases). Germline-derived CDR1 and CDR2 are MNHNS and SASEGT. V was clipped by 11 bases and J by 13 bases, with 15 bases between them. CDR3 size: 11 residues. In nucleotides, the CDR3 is TGTGCCCTCCCCGGGACTTATCCCCTCCACTTT. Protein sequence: CALPGTYPLHF.

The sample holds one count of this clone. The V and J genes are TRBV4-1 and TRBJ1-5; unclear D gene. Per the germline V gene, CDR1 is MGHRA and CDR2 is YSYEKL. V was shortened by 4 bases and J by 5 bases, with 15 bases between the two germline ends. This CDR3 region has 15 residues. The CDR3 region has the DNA TGCGCCAGCAGCCTACAAGAATTGACGGATCAGCCCCAGCATTTT. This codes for CASSLQELTDQPQHF.

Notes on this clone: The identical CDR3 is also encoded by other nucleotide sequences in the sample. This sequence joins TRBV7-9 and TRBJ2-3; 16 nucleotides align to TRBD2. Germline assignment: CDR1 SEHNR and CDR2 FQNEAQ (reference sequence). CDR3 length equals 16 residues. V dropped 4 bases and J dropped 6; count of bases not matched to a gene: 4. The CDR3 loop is CASSSGLAGGPDTQYF. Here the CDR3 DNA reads TGTGCCAGCAGCTCGGGACTAGCGGGGGGGCCCGATACGCAGTATTTT.

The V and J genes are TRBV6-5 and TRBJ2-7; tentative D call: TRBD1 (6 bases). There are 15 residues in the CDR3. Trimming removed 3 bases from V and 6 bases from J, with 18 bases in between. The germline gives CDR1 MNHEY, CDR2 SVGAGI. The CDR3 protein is CASSYPDRRVGEQYF. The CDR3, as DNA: TGTGCCAGCAGTTATCCCGACAGGCGGGTGGGCGAGCAGTACTTC.

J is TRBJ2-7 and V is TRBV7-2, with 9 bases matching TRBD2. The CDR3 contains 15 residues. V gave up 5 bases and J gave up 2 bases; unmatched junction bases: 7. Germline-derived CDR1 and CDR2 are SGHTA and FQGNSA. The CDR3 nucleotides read TGTGCCAGCAGCGCACGACTAGCGGAGACCTACGAGCAGTACTTC. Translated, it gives CASSARLAETYEQYF. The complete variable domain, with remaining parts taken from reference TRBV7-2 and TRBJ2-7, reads GAGVSQSPSNKVTEKGKDVELRCDPISGHTALYWYRQSLGQGLEFLIYFQGNSAPDKSGLPSDRFSAERTGGSVSTLTIQRTQQEDSAVYLCASSARLAETYEQYFGPGTRLTVT.